This T cell receptor (beta chain) was sequenced in a study of post-analysis software for immune sequencing data. Background on the study: Both relapsing-remitting and secondary progressive multiple sclerosis featured among the disease courses, as did progressive-relapsing multiple sclerosis. Findings of the study overall: Significantly lower normalized Chao1 diversity was found in patients with multiple sclerosis relative to controls. Roughly five TRBV segments were more frequent in patients than controls; TRBV5-6, TRBV5-1 and TRBV20-1 belonged to this group. F measure showed strong co-clustering of same-batch samples.

The library was made from cDNA and included unique molecular identifiers. From the PCR reads, TCRdb called clonotypes with MiXCR, one entry per CDR3 protein. This sample has approximately 400,000 distinct CDR3 sequences; roughly 30% occur once, and the top ten carry 13%. Regarding this clonotype: The antigen is undetermined.

This CDR3 spans 12 amino acids. V was shortened by 6 bases and J by 6 bases, with 11 bases between the two germline ends. The sample taken for sequencing was blood. The clonotype comes from a girl aged 10 to 17 with multiple sclerosis. The chain couples TRBV12-3 or TRBV12-4 to TRBJ1-1; weak D call: TRBD1 (6 bases). The CDR3 reads CASSERTAEAFF. The CDR3 DNA follows: TGTGCCAGCAGCGAAAGGACAGCTGAAGCTTTCTTT.